A single sample gave rise to the 11 T cell receptor beta chains below, sequenced in a study of cytomegalovirus exposure and HLA in healthy donors. Primers included in the PCR were 60 Vbeta and 13 Jbeta primers. Clones were read by immunoSEQ multiplex PCR, and TCRdb kept only the in-frame ones, dropping some. The sample consists of about 200,000 clones, roughly four fifths of them appearing once. The sequenced sample consisted of PBMCs. The source is a man aged 30 to 45 in good health and CMV-seronegative.

The chain combines TRBV7-3 with TRBJ2-6, with TRBD1 as a possible D gene (6 bases). Trimming took 5 bases from V and 0 from J, leaving 11 bases between them. The CDR3 is 16 residues long. Germline-derived CDR1 and CDR2 are SGHTA and FQGTGA. This chain's CDR3 is CASSPRTVSGANVLTF. The CDR3 DNA follows: TGTGCCAGCAGCCCGCGGACAGTCTCTGGGGCCAACGTCCTGACTTTC.

The chain uses TRBV29-1 and TRBJ2-5; D perhaps matches TRBD2 (5 bases). CDR1 SQVTM and CDR2 ANQGSEA come from the germline V gene. The V end lost 0 bases, the J end lost 5 bases, and 13 bases lay between the germline ends. This CDR3 is built from 14 residues. The CDR3 region has the DNA TGCAGCGTTGAAGATCGGGGTCTGGGGGAGACCCAGTACTTC. The encoded protein is CSVEDRGLGETQYF.

V and J are TRBV28 and TRBJ2-7; no definite D call. Germline-derived CDR1 and CDR2 are MDHEN and SYDVKM. The V end lost 7 bases, the J end lost 2 bases, and 12 bases lay between the germline ends. This CDR3 spans 13 amino acids. The CDR3 protein is CASIAGVTYEQYF. For the CDR3, the DNA is TGTGCCAGCATCGCAGGCGTTACCTACGAGCAGTACTTC.

This chain joins TRBV25-1 and TRBJ1-1; a possible D gene is TRBD1 (5 bases). V was trimmed by 2 bases and J by 4 bases, leaving 20 bases between them. The CDR3 contains 17 residues. From germline, CDR1 is MGHDK and CDR2 SYGVNS. The CDR3 loop is CASSEPFGGESITEAFF. CDR3 nucleotides: TGTGCCAGCAGTGAACCTTTTGGGGGGGAGAGTATCACTGAAGCTTTCTTT.

Comments on this clone: Sequence at one end of the junction differs from germline and may be a read error. This chain joins TRBV15 and TRBJ2-2; the match to TRBD1 covers 8 bases. The germline gives CDR1 LNHNV, CDR2 YYDKDF (reference sequence). This CDR3 contains 15 residues. CDR3 sequence: CATSRERTGFGELFF. The CDR3 DNA sequence: TGTGCCACCAGCCGAGAAAGGACAGGGTTCGGGGAGCTGTTTTTT. Supplemented by reference TRBV15 and TRBJ2-2, the full variable domain reads DAMVIQNPRYQVTQFGKPVTLSCSQTLNHNVMYWYQQKSSQAPKLLFHYYDKDFNNEADTPDNFQSRRPNTSFCFLDIRSPGLGDTAMYLCATSRERTGFGELFFGEGSRLTVL.

CDR3 protein: CASSQGASSYEQYF. The CDR3, as DNA: TGTGCCAGCAGCCAGGGGGCATCGTCCTACGAGCAGTACTTC. The chain couples TRBV4-2 to TRBJ2-7, with D maybe TRBD1 (6 bases). The CDR3 runs to 14 residues. The germline V gene encodes CDR1 LGHNA and CDR2 YNFKEQ. V was trimmed by 3 bases and J by 1 base, leaving 10 bases between them.

Here the CDR3 reads CSVDPGYGYTF. The CDR3 region has the DNA TGCAGCGTTGATCCGGGGTATGGCTACACCTTC. V gene TRBV29-1 combines with J gene TRBJ1-2; D is uncertain. The length of the CDR3 is 11 residues. V lost 3 bases and J 5 bases, leaving 7 bases between the germline ends. CDR1 SQVTM and CDR2 ANQGSEA come from the germline V gene.

The chain uses TRBV7-9 and TRBJ2-5; TRBD2 might be the D (5 bases). Germline CDR1 SEHNR, CDR2 FQNEAQ (reference sequence). The germline V and J ends were trimmed by 1 base and 0 bases, with 9 bases remaining between them. This CDR3 is 15 amino acids long. In DNA, the CDR3 is TGTGCCAGCAGCTTAGTTTTGGGAGACCAAGAGACCCAGTACTTC. This encodes CASSLVLGDQETQYF. Full variable domain (missing parts from reference TRBV7-9 and TRBJ2-5): DTGVSQNPRHKITKRGQNVTFRCDPISEHNRLYWYRQTLGQGPEFLTYFQNEAQLEKSRLLSDRFSAERPKGSFSTLEIQRTEQGDSAMYLCASSLVLGDQETQYFGPGTRLLVL.

The rearrangement joins TRBV12-5 to TRBJ2-5; D is unresolved. From germline, CDR1 is LGHNT and CDR2 FRNRAP. There are 11 residues in the CDR3. Trimming pared 3 bases from V and 3 bases from J, leaving 2 bases between. CDR3 amino acids: CASGFEETQYF. In DNA, the CDR3 is TGTGCTAGTGGTTTCGAAGAGACCCAGTACTTC. The full variable domain, rest sourced from reference TRBV12-5 and TRBJ2-5, is DARVTQTPRHKVTEMGQEVTMRCQPILGHNTVFWYRQTMMQGLELLAYFRNRAPLDDSGMPKDRFSAEMPDATLATLKIQPSEPRDSAVYFCASGFEETQYFGPGTRLLVL.

The J gene is TRBJ2-1, the V gene TRBV27; the D is unclear. Trimming took off 0 bases at V and 8 bases at J, with 5 bases between the two ends. The CDR3 spans 12 residues. Germline CDR1 is MNHEY and CDR2 is SMNVEV (reference sequence). CDR3 bases: TGTGCCAGCAGTTTATCGAGGCATGAGCAGTTCTTC. The encoded protein is CASSLSRHEQFF.

In this sample, this clone turned up a few times. The chain recombines TRBV2 with TRBJ1-2, with D possibly being TRBD1 (5 bases). Germline-derived CDR1 and CDR2 are SNHLY and FYNNEI. The length of the CDR3 is 13 residues. V was cut by 3 bases and J by 7 bases, with 12 bases left in between. The CDR3 sequence is CASSEGQGLGYTF. The CDR3 DNA follows: TGTGCCAGCAGTGAGGGTCAGGGTCTTGGCTACACCTTC.